The clone carrying this T cell receptor (beta chain) was recorded once. Antigen: not known. CDR3 length: 15 residues. From germline, CDR1 is MNHEY and CDR2 SVGAGI. V was shortened by 2 bases and J by 5 bases, with 12 bases between the two germline ends. Purities over 98% were achieved in all sorted populations. This sample is drawn from a study of beta chain features in type 1 diabetes. Findings and caveats of the study: The similarity of naive, central memory and Treg TCRB repertoires appeared greater among patients than among healthy donors.

Reverse transcribing all isolated RNA meant expressed TCRB transcripts were sequenced. It was found that naive, central memory and regulatory T cell samples averaged about 3.57 million reads. Profiled with immunoSEQ multiplex PCR; TCRdb holds only in-frame clones, not every one. The table includes 900,000 or so clones, roughly a sixth detected once. The specimen was naive CD4+ T cells from blood. The clonotype comes from a woman between 18 and 29 years old in good health. The chain joins TRBV6-5 to TRBJ2-2; the D call may be TRBD1 or TRBD2 (6 bases each). The CDR3 reads CASSYEGGRTGELFF. CDR3 coding DNA: TGTGCCAGCAGTTACGAGGGGGGACGGACCGGGGAGCTGTTTTTT.